This T cell receptor beta chain is drawn from a study of T cell responses to AZD1222 COVID-19 vaccine. Whole-study findings and limits: Only a handful of AZD1222 recipients were seropositive at baseline. Females outnumbered males among donors, who were mostly white British; clonal diversity was possibly underestimated.

The junction had 10 bases not matched to a gene; V was cut back by 3 bases and J by 7 bases. The CDR3 spans 16 residues. Germline V gene lookup returns CDR1 WNHNN and CDR2 SYGVQD (reference sequence). Only in-frame clones appear in the TCRdb table, and some are missing; sequencing was by immunoSEQ multiplex PCR. The sample has around 120,000 clones, about 90% seen once. This clone was picked up one time. Antigen: not known. The clonotype originates from an adult who received the AZD1222 COVID-19 vaccine. This sample comprised peripheral blood, obtained 28 days after the second AZD1222 dose. The rearrangement links TRBV10-1 to TRBJ2-1; 9 bases line up with TRBD2. CDR3: CASSDYSGGAGNEQFF. The CDR3 DNA follows: TGCGCCAGCAGTGATTATAGCGGGGGAGCAGGGAATGAGCAGTTCTTC.